Here is one T cell receptor (beta chain) with its context. Germline values: CDR1 MNHNS, CDR2 SASEGT. This CDR3 contains 14 residues. Unmatched junction bases numbered 5, after V lost 5 bases and J lost 4 bases. Some clones are missing from TCRdb's copy, which holds only in-frame ones; the method was immunoSEQ multiplex PCR. The table includes 150,000 to 180,000 clones, about 90% detected once. These data originate in a study of blood T cell repertoires in COVID-19. The sequencing input was peripheral blood. The chain couples TRBV6-1 to TRBJ2-3, with TRBD1 matching over 8 bases. The sequence derives from a man between 50 and 59 years old with acute or convalescent COVID-19. CDR3 sequence reads: CASSLLQGADTQYF. CDR3 bases: TGTGCCAGCAGTCTCCTACAGGGGGCAGATACGCAGTATTTT.